These 27 T cell receptor beta chains were all obtained from the same sample, sequenced in a study of blood T cell repertoires in COVID-19. TCRdb's copy holds only in-frame clones and misses some; the assay was immunoSEQ multiplex PCR. Counted here are about 110,000 clones, roughly four fifths occurring once; the ten biggest clones make up about 4%. Sequences were obtained from peripheral blood. These receptors came from a woman in her seventies with acute or convalescent COVID-19.

This chain uses TRBV28 with TRBJ1-3; weak D call: TRBD1 (5 bases). Trimming removed 5 bases from V and 0 bases from J, with 11 bases in between. CDR3 length equals 15 residues. The V gene's germline CDR1 is MDHEN and CDR2 SYDVKM. CDR3 in DNA: TGTGCCAGCAGTCGGACACCGAGCTCTGGAAACACCATATATTTT. It translates to CASSRTPSSGNTIYF.

This clone was detected only a few times. V and J are TRBV5-1 and TRBJ2-2; TRBD1 agrees at 9 bases. The V gene end was trimmed by 2 bases and the J gene end by 3 bases; junction bases not matched to a gene: 2. The germline CDR1 and CDR2 sequences are SGHRS and YFSETQ. There are 15 residues in the CDR3. The CDR3 DNA reads as TGCGCCAGCAGCTTAGGACAGGGGCACACCGGGGAGCTGTTTTTT. Translation gives CASSLGQGHTGELFF.

The chain couples TRBV6-6 to TRBJ1-5, with TRBD1 identical over 7 bases. This CDR3 is built from 14 residues. CDR1 MNHNY and CDR2 SVGAGI come from the germline V gene (reference sequence). Trimming took 8 bases from V and 2 from J; bases not matched to a gene: 6. CDR3 nucleotides: TGTGCCAGCTCGAGAGGGGGCGGCAATCAGCCCCAGCATTTT. This translates into CASSRGGGNQPQHF.

This chain uses TRBV7-9 with TRBJ2-2; 8 nucleotides agree with TRBD1. Trimming cost V 4 bases and J 7 bases; bases outside gene matches: 11. From germline, CDR1 is SEHNR and CDR2 FQNEAQ (reference sequence). This CDR3 comprises 16 residues. CDR3 nucleotides: TGTGCCAGCAGCTCCTACTCAGGGGGCTTAGGCGGGGAGCTGTTTTTT. Its protein is CASSSYSGGLGGELFF.

The V call is TRBV5-4, the J call TRBJ2-3, with TRBD2 as a possible D gene (5 bases). CDR3 length: 14 amino acids. The germline V and J ends were trimmed by 5 bases and 6 bases, with 16 bases remaining between them. Germline-derived CDR1 and CDR2 are SGHNT and YYREEE (reference sequence). The CDR3: CASSQGSRMDTQYF. The CDR3 region has the DNA TGTGCCAGCAGTCAAGGGAGTCGTATGGATACGCAGTATTTT.

The chain carries TRBV18 and TRBJ2-5, with D possibly being TRBD1 (6 bases). Deletions cut 0 bases from V and 10 bases from J, with 24 bases between. The length of the CDR3 is 17 residues. Germline V CDR1 and CDR2: KGHSH, LQKENI. CDR3 bases: TGTGCCAGCTCACCACCGGGGGCGGTAGCCGCCATTAAGGACCAGTACTTC. Its protein is CASSPPGAVAAIKDQYF. Drawing the rest from reference TRBV18 and TRBJ2-5, the complete variable domain is NAGVMQNPRHLVRRRGQEARLRCSPMKGHSHVYWYRQLPEEGLKFMVYLQKENIIDESGMPKERFSAEFPKEGPSILRIQQVVRGDSAAYFCASSPPGAVAAIKDQYFGPGTRLLVL.

The chain links TRBV3-1 (or the pseudogene TRBV3-2) to TRBJ1-5; D unclear. The V end lost 2 bases, the J end lost 4 bases, and 6 bases lay between the germline ends. Looked up from germline, CDR1 is LGHDT and CDR2 is YNNKEL (reference sequence). The CDR3 runs to 13 residues. The CDR3 protein is CASSQPGNQPQHF. In DNA, the CDR3 is TGTGCCAGCAGCCAACCCGGGAATCAGCCCCAGCATTTT.

The V gene is TRBV9, the J gene TRBJ2-7; D gene ambiguous. CDR3 length: 13 residues. The V end was cut by 0 bases, the J end by 6 bases, with 10 bases between. CDR1 is SGDLS, CDR2 YYNGEE, per germline. CDR3 nucleotide sequence: TGTGCCAGCAGCGTAGGAGGTAGTACCGAGCAGTACTTC. It yields the protein CASSVGGSTEQYF.

In this sample, this clone turned up once. The rearrangement links TRBV12-3 or TRBV12-4 to TRBJ1-2; no clear D. The CDR3 is made up of 12 amino acids. Trimming cost V 3 bases and J 6 bases, with 8 bases left between them. CDR3: CASSFFGDGYTF. DNA for the CDR3: TGTGCCAGCAGTTTTTTCGGGGATGGCTACACCTTC.

V is TRBV5-4 and J is TRBJ2-2; no clear D. V was cut by 4 bases and J by 5 bases, with 9 bases left in between. Germline CDR1 SGHNT, CDR2 YYREEE (reference sequence). This CDR3 has 13 amino acids. The CDR3: CASSPPLTGELFF. Written as DNA, the CDR3 is TGTGCCAGCAGCCCCCCCTTAACCGGGGAGCTGTTTTTT.

This clone turned up a few times. The chain employs TRBV19 and TRBJ2-1; TRBD2 aligns across 15 bases. J was trimmed by 11 bases and V by 6 bases; bases with no gene match: 8. Germline V gene lookup returns CDR1 LNHDA and CDR2 SQIVND (reference sequence). CDR3 length equals 15 residues. DNA of the CDR3: TGTGCCAGTAGGCTCGGACTAGCGGGAGGGCAAAAGCAGTTCTTC. Amino acids: CASRLGLAGGQKQFF.

The chain uses TRBV5-1 and TRBJ1-3; a possible D gene is TRBD1 (5 bases). Looked up from germline, CDR1 is SGHRS and CDR2 is YFSETQ. Trimming shortened V by 0 bases and J by 0 bases, and 10 bases separated the two germline ends. The CDR3 sequence is 16 residues long. In nucleotides, the CDR3 is TGCGCCAGCAGCTTGGTCGGGCAGGGCTCTGGAAACACCATATATTTT. It is translated as CASSLVGQGSGNTIYF.

For the CDR3, the DNA is TGTGCCAGCAGTCTCGGACAGGCCCTCTACGAGCAGTACGTC. It specifies CASSLGQALYEQYV. The rearrangement uses TRBV28 and TRBJ2-7; 7 nucleotides align to TRBD1. The junction had 7 bases not matched to a gene; V was cut back by 5 bases and J by 3 bases. This CDR3 is 14 amino acids long. Germline loops: CDR1 MDHEN, CDR2 SYDVKM.

On this clone itself: At the DNA level, this CDR3 is encoded by other sequences in the same sample as well. V gene TRBV5-1 combines with J gene TRBJ2-1; 11 positions agree with TRBD2. CDR3 size: 15 residues. Germline lookup yields CDR1 SGHRS and CDR2 YFSETQ. V was clipped by 0 bases and J by 6 bases; unmatched bases: 2. The chain's CDR3 is CASSLALAGGNEQFF. As DNA, the CDR3 is TGCGCCAGCAGCTTGGCCCTAGCGGGGGGCAATGAGCAGTTCTTC. Full variable domain (outside the CDR3, taken from reference TRBV5-1 and TRBJ2-1): KAGVTQTPRYLIKTRGQQVTLSCSPISGHRSVSWYQQTPGQGLQFLFEYFSETQRNKGNFPGRFSGRQFSNSRSEMNVSTLELGDSALYLCASSLALAGGNEQFFGPGTRLTVL.

This chain links TRBV6-1 with TRBJ1-2; possibly TRBD1 for D (5 bases). The CDR3 runs to 17 residues. Germline CDR1 is MNHNS and CDR2 is SASEGT. Deletions cut 2 bases from V and 2 bases from J, with 18 bases between. The DNA of the CDR3 is TGTGCCAGCAGTGAAATCGGGACTGGACCGAGAAACTATGGCTACACCTTC. Amino acids: CASSEIGTGPRNYGYTF.

The rearrangement uses TRBV5-8 and TRBJ2-5, with 11 bases fitting TRBD1. The ends lost 4 bases at V and 5 bases at J; junction bases unmatched: 10. The V gene's germline CDR1 is SGHTS and CDR2 YDEGEE. The CDR3 runs 16 residues. The CDR3 nucleotides are TGTGCCAGCAGCCAAGGACAGGGGGCTAAAAGGGAGACCCAGTACTTC. Translation gives CASSQGQGAKRETQYF.

V usage is TRBV30 and J usage is TRBJ1-5; tentatively, D is TRBD1 (5 bases). V was pared by 1 base and J by 7 bases, with 11 bases between. Germline V lookup: CDR1 GTSNPN, CDR2 SVGIG (reference sequence). CDR3 length: 13 residues. The DNA for the CDR3 is TGTGCCTGGAGTGGCGGGGCGGGACAGCCCCAGCATTTT. Translation gives CAWSGGAGQPQHF.

The V call is TRBV6-1, the J call TRBJ2-7; TRBD2 agrees at 10 bases. Germline values: CDR1 MNHNS, CDR2 SASEGT. The CDR3 runs 16 residues. Trimming at V came to 3 bases and at J to 0 bases, leaving 5 bases not matched to a gene. CDR3 nucleotide sequence: TGTGCCAGCAGTGAGATAGCGGGAGGAAGCTCCTACGAGCAGTACTTC. Protein sequence: CASSEIAGGSSYEQYF.

V gene TRBV19 combines with J gene TRBJ2-6; TRBD1 is a possible D gene (5 bases). There are 18 residues in the CDR3. CDR1 is LNHDA and CDR2 is SQIVND in the germline V gene (reference sequence). The V gene lost 3 bases and the J gene lost 0 bases, with 15 bases spanning the gap. The CDR3 loop is CASSILGVYSSGANVLTF. The CDR3, as DNA: TGTGCCAGTAGTATTCTAGGGGTCTATAGCTCTGGGGCCAACGTCCTGACTTTC.

The J gene is TRBJ1-2, the V gene TRBV28; 9 bases are shared with TRBD1. This CDR3 contains 15 residues. Trimming took 6 bases from V and 4 from J; bases not matched to a gene: 9. Germline V CDR1 and CDR2: MDHEN, SYDVKM. The DNA for the CDR3 is TGTGCCAGCAGCGACACAGGGGGCCTGTCCTATGGCTACACCTTC. This translates into CASSDTGGLSYGYTF.

The chain uses TRBV6-5 and TRBJ1-2; D is possibly TRBD1 (6 bases). V lost 4 bases to trimming and J lost 8 bases, with 20 bases between them. There are 15 residues in the CDR3. Germline CDR1 MNHEY, CDR2 SVGAGI. The CDR3 nucleotides read TGTGCCAGCAGTTCGACAGGCAGAATAGAGCGGGGCTACACCTTC. This gives the protein CASSSTGRIERGYTF.

Here the CDR3 DNA reads TGTGCTAGTGGGGGGACAGGGGGCTACAATGAGCAGTTCTTC. Protein: CASGGTGGYNEQFF. The chain couples TRBV12-5 to TRBJ2-1; TRBD1 aligns across 11 bases. Trimming cost V 6 bases and J 3 bases; bases outside gene matches: 1. This CDR3 spans 14 amino acids. Germline V gene data show CDR1 as LGHNT and CDR2 as FRNRAP.

The chain carries TRBV28 and TRBJ1-4; D perhaps matches TRBD1 (5 bases). The germline V gene encodes CDR1 MDHEN and CDR2 SYDVKM. The CDR3 contains 13 residues. V was pared by 11 bases and J by 8 bases, with 18 bases between. The DNA for the CDR3 is TGTGCCGTCGCCGGGGCCGCGGGGGAAAAACTGTTTTTT. Amino acids: CAVAGAAGEKLFF.

This clone came up once. The rearrangement joins TRBV6-2 or TRBV6-3 to TRBJ2-7, with D tentatively TRBD2 (7 bases). The CDR3 extends over 16 amino acids. The V gene lost 2 bases and the J gene lost 9 bases, with 23 bases spanning the gap. The germline V gene encodes CDR1 MNHEY and CDR2 SVGEGT. DNA for the CDR3: TGTGCCAGCAGTTACCGACTGGCGGGGGCACCTTCCGGGCAGTACGTC. Its translation is CASSYRLAGAPSGQYV.

The chain joins TRBV7-2 to TRBJ2-2; 7 bases align to TRBD2. CDR3 length: 15 amino acids. The germline gives CDR1 SGHTA, CDR2 FQGNSA. Trimming at V came to 5 bases and at J to 6 bases, leaving 9 bases not matched to a gene. The CDR3 DNA reads as TGTGCCAGCAGCCCCAGGACTAGAAATTCCGGGGAGCTGTTTTTT. It specifies CASSPRTRNSGELFF.

CDR3 sequence (DNA): TGTGCCAGCAGCTTAAGGACAGGGAATAATTCACCCCTCCACTTT. Its protein product is CASSLRTGNNSPLHF. J is TRBJ1-6 and V is TRBV7-3, with TRBD1 identical over 8 bases. The CDR3 totals 15 residues. Looked up from germline, CDR1 is SGHTA and CDR2 is FQGTGA. V shed 1 base, J shed 5 bases, and the junction held 1 base outside the gene matches.

The table lists this clone with a count of one. The chain uses TRBV9 and TRBJ2-6, with TRBD1 as a possible D gene (5 bases). The CDR3 is 15 amino acids. V was clipped by 1 base and J by 4 bases, with 9 bases between them. From germline, CDR1 is SGDLS and CDR2 YYNGEE. CDR3 sequence: CASSVTGSGANVLTF. In nucleotides, the CDR3 is TGTGCCAGCAGCGTAACAGGTTCAGGGGCCAACGTCCTGACTTTC. Drawing the rest from reference TRBV9 and TRBJ2-6, the complete variable domain is DSGVTQTPKHLITATGQRVTLRCSPRSGDLSVYWYQQSLDQGLQFLIQYYNGEERAKGNILERFSAQQFPDLHSELNLSSLELGDSALYFCASSVTGSGANVLTFGAGSRLTVL.